The entry below gives a single TCR beta chain sequence along with its context. This may be a read error, as it is one base from a much larger clone. A read error is likely, as this CDR3 ends without the conserved phenylalanine or tryptophan. The data were obtained in a study of T cell repertoires in cytomegalovirus infection. Across the study: The public TCR beta signatures pointed to both CMV infection and matching HLA type.

TCRdb re-analysed the reads in MiXCR, keeping a single row per CDR3 protein. The sample carries nearly 550,000 distinct CDR3 sequences, 16% recorded once. With 2 bases removed from V and 2 bases from J, the gap between germline ends came to 12 bases. CDR1 is ENHRY, CDR2 SYGVKD, per germline. CDR3 length: 15 residues. This receptor was obtained from a human donor in good health (CMV status not recorded). Some clones in this sample may be carry-over from other donors' samples. The chain carries TRBV10-3 and TRBJ2-5; tentative D call: TRBD1 (6 bases). Sequencing was performed on CD8+ T cells from PBMCs. The DNA for the CDR3 is TGTGCCATCAGTGAGGGGCAGGGGATGCAAGAGACCCAGTACTTA. Protein: CAISEGQGMQETQYL.